This TCR beta chain derives from a study of blood T cells in healthy people across ages. The sample holds many counts of this clonotype. The donors, healthy Caucasians from Russia, were aged 6 to 90. The germline V gene encodes CDR1 MNHEY and CDR2 SVGAGI. The CDR3 totals 15 residues. Germline trimming cut 5 bases from V and 2 bases from J; bases unmatched to any gene: 6. Sample-barcoded 5' priming and a J-beta primer mix drove a second PCR of 7 to 11 cycles. TCRdb itself ran the 5' RACE reads through MiXCR, one entry per CDR3 protein. The profile covers approximately 810,000 distinct CDR3 sequences, with about 30% appearing a single time and roughly 17% taken by the ten largest.

The chain joins TRBV6-5 to TRBJ2-1; 7 positions agree with TRBD2. The sample consisted of blood. The origin of this receptor is a woman older than 75 in good health. The CDR3: CASSPPGRAYNEQFF. In nucleotides, the CDR3 is TGTGCCAGCAGTCCGCCGGGGAGGGCCTACAATGAGCAGTTCTTC.